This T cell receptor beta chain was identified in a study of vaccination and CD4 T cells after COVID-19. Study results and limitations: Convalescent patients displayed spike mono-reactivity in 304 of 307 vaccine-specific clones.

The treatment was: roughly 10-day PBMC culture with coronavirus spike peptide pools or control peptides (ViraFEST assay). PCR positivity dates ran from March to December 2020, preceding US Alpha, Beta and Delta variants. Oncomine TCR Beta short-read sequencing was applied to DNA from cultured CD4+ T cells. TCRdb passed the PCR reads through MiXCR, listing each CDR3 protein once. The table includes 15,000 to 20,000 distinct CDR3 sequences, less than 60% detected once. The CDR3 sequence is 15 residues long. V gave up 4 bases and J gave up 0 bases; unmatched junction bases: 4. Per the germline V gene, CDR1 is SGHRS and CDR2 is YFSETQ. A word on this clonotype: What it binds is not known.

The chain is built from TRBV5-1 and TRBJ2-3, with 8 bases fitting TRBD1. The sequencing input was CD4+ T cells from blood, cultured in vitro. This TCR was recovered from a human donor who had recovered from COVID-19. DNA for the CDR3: TGCGCCAGCAGCCCGACAGGGGATAGCACAGATACGCAGTATTTT. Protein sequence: CASSPTGDSTDTQYF.